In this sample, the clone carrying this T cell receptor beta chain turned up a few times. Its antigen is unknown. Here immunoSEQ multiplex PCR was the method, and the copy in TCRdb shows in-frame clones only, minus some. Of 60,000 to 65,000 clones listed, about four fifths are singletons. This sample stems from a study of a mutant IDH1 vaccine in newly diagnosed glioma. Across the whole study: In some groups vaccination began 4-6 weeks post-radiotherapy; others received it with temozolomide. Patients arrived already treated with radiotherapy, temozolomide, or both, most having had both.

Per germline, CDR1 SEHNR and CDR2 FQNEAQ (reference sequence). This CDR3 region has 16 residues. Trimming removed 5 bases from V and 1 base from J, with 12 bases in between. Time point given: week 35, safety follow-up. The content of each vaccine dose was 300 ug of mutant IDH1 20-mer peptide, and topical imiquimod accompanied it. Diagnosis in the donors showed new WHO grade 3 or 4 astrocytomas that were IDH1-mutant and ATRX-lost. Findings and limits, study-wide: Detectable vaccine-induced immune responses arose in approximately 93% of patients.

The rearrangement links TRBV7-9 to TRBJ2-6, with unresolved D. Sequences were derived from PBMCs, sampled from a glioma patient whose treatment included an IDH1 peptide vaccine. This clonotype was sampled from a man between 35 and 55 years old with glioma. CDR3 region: CASSAIGKSGANVLTF. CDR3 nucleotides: TGTGCCAGCAGCGCTATAGGGAAGTCTGGGGCCAACGTCCTGACTTTC.